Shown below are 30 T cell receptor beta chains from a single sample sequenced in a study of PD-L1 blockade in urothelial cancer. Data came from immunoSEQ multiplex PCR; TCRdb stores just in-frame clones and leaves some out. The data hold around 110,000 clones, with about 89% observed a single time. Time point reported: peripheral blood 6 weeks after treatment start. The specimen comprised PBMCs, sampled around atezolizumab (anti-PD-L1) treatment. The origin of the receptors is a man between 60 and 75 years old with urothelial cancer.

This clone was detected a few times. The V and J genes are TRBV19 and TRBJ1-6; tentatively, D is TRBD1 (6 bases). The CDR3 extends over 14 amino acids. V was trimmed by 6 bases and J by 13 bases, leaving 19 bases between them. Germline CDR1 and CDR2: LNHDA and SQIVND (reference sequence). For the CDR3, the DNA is TGTGCCAGTAGACACAACAGGGACGTGGGTCCCCTCCACTTT. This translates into CASRHNRDVGPLHF.

The CDR3 loop reads CASSRGQFGYTF. CDR3 nucleotides: TGTGCCAGCAGCCGTGGACAGTTCGGCTACACCTTC. The chain uses TRBV7-9 and TRBJ1-2, with D possibly matching TRBD1 (6 bases). The V and J ends lost 5 bases and 8 bases respectively, with 12 bases between them. CDR1 is SEHNR and CDR2 is FQNEAQ in the germline V gene (reference sequence). The CDR3 is 12 residues long. Supplemented by reference TRBV7-9 and TRBJ1-2, the full variable domain reads DTGVSQNPRHKITKRGQNVTFRCDPISEHNRLYWYRQTLGQGPEFLTYFQNEAQLEKSRLLSDRFSAERPKGSFSTLEIQRTEQGDSAMYLCASSRGQFGYTFGSGTRLTVV.

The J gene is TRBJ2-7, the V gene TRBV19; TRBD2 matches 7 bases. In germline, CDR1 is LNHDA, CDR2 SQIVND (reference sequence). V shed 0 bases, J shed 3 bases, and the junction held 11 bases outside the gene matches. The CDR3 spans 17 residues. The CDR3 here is CASSIEMGGSIFYEQYF. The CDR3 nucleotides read TGTGCCAGTAGTATAGAGATGGGCGGGAGTATTTTCTACGAGCAGTACTTC.

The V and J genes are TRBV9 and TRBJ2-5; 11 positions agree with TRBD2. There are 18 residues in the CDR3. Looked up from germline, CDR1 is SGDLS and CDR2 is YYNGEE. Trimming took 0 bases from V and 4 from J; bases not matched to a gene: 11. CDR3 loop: CASSVGGARLAGTETQYF. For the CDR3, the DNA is TGTGCCAGCAGCGTAGGGGGAGCGAGACTAGCGGGAACAGAGACCCAGTACTTC.

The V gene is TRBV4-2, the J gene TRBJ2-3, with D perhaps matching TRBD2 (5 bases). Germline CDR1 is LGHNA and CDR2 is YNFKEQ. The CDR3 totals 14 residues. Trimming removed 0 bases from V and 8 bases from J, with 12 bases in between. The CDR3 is CASSQEELGPTQYF. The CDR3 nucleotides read TGTGCCAGCAGCCAAGAAGAACTAGGTCCTACGCAGTATTTT.

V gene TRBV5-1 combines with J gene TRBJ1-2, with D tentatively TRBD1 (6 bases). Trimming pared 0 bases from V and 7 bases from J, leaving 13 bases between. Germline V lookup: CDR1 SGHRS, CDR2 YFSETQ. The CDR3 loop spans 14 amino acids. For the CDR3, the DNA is TGCGCCAGCAGCTTGGAGGCAGGGGTTCCTGGCTACACCTTC. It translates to CASSLEAGVPGYTF. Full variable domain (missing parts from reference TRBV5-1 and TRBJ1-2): KAGVTQTPRYLIKTRGQQVTLSCSPISGHRSVSWYQQTPGQGLQFLFEYFSETQRNKGNFPGRFSGRQFSNSRSEMNVSTLELGDSALYLCASSLEAGVPGYTFGSGTRLTVV.

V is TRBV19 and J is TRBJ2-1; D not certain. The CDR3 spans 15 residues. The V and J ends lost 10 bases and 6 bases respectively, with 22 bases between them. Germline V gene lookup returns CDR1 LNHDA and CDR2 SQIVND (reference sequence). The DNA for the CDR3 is TGTGCCACCAGAGATCGCGGCGCCCCCACCAATGAGCAGTTCTTC. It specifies CATRDRGAPTNEQFF.

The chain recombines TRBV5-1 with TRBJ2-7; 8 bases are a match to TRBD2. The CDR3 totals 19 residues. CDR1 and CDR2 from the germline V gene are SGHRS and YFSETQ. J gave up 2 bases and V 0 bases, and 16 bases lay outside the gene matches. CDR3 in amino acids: CASSLAGLGTRTGAYEQYF. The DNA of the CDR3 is TGCGCCAGCAGCTTGGCCGGCCTTGGGACTAGGACTGGGGCCTACGAGCAGTACTTC.

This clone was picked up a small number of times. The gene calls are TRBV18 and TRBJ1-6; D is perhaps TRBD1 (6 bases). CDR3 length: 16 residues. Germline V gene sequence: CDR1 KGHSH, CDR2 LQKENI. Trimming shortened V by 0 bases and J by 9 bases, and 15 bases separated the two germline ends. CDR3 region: CASSPPSRDIGSPLHF. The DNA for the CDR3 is TGTGCCAGCTCACCACCGTCCCGGGACATAGGTTCACCCCTCCACTTT.

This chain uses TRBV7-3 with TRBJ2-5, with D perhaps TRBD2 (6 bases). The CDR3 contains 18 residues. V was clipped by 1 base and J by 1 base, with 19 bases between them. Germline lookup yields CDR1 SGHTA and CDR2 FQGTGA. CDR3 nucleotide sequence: TGTGCCAGCAGCTTAAACCCCGGGACTGGTAGGTCCCAAGAGACCCAGTACTTC. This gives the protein CASSLNPGTGRSQETQYF.

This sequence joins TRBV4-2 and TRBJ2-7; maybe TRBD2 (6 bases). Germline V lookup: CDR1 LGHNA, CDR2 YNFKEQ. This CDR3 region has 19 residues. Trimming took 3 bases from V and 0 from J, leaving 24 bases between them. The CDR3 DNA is TGTGCCAGCAGCCACGCTCCCCCCGACAGCGGGCCGAGCTCCTACGAGCAGTACTTC. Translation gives CASSHAPPDSGPSSYEQYF.

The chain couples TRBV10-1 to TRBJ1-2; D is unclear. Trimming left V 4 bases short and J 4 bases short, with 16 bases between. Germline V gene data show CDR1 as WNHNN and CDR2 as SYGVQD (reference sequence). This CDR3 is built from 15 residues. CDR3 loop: CASSGTDGRIYGYTF. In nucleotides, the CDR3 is TGCGCCAGCAGTGGGACGGACGGGAGGATCTATGGCTACACCTTC.

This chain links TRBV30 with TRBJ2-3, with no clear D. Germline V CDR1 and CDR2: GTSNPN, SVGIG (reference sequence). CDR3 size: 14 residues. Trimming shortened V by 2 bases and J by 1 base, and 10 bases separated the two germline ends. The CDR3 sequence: CAWSSGSGTDTQYF. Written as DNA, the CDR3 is TGTGCCTGGAGTTCAGGCTCAGGCACAGATACGCAGTATTTT.

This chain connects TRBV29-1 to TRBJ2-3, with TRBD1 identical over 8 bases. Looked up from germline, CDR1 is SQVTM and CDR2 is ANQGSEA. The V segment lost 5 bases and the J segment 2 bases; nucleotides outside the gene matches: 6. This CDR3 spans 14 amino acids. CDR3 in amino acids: CSVKTGDPTDTQYF. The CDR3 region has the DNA TGCAGCGTTAAGACAGGGGACCCCACAGATACGCAGTATTTT.

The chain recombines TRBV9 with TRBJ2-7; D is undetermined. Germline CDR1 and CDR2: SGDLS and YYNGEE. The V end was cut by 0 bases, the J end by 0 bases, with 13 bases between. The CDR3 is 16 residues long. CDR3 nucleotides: TGTGCCAGCAGCGTAGGGGTAGACTTTCGCTCCTACGAGCAGTACTTC. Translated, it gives CASSVGVDFRSYEQYF.

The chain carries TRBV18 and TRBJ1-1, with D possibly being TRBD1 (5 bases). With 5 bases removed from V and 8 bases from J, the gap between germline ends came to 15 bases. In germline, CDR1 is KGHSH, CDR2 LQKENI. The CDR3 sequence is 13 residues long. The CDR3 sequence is CASSSSQVTEAFF. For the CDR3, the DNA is TGTGCCAGCTCATCATCACAGGTTACCGAAGCTTTCTTT.

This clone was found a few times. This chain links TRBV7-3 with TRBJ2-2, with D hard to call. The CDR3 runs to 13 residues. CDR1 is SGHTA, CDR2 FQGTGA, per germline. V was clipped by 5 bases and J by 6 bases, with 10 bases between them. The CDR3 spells CASSPQVSGELFF. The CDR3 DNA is TGTGCCAGCAGCCCCCAGGTCTCCGGGGAGCTGTTTTTT.

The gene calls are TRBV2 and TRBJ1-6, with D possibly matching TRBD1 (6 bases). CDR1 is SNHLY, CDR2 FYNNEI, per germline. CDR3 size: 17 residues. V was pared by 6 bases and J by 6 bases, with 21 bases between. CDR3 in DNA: TGTGCCAGCAGGGATCTCTGGACAGTCCTTTCTAATTCACCCCTCCACTTT. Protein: CASRDLWTVLSNSPLHF.

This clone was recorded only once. In DNA form, the CDR3 reads TGTGCCAGCAGCTTAAGGCCCGGACAGGGGCCGGGAGATACGCAGTATTTT. It encodes CASSLRPGQGPGDTQYF. The chain has TRBV7-3 and TRBJ2-3, with 9 bases fitting TRBD1. Per germline, CDR1 SGHTA and CDR2 FQGTGA. The CDR3 is 17 residues long. Trimming cost V 1 base and J 5 bases; bases outside gene matches: 10.

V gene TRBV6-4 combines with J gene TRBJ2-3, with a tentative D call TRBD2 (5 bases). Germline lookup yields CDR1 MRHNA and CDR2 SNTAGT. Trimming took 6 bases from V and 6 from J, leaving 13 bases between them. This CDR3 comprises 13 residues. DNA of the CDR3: TGTGCCAGCAGCCTACGGGAATGGGATACGCAGTATTTT. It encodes CASSLREWDTQYF.

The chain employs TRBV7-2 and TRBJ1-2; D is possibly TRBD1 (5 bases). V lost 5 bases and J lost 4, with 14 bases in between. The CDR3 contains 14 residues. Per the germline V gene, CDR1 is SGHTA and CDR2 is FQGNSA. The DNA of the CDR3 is TGTGCCAGCAGCGTTCCGGGACTGCTCTATGGCTACACCTTC. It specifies CASSVPGLLYGYTF.

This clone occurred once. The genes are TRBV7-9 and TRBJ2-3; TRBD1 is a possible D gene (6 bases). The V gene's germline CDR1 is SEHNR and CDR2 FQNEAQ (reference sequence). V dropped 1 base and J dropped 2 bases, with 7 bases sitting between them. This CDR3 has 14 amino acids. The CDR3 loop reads CASSLEGDTDTQYF. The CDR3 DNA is TGTGCCAGCAGCTTAGAGGGGGACACAGATACGCAGTATTTT.

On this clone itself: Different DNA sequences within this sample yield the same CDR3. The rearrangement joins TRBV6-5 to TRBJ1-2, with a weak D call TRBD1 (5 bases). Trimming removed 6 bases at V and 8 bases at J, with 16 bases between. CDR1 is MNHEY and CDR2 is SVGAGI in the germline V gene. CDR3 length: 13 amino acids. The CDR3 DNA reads TGTGCCAGCAGCCGGGCCGGGGGTTACGGCTACACCTTC. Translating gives CASSRAGGYGYTF.

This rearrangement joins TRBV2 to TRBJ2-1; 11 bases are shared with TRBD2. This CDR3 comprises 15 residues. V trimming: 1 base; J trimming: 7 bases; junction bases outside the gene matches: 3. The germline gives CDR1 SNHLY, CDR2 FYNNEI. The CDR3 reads CASSEDVAGGNEQFF. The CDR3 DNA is TGTGCCAGCAGTGAAGATGTAGCGGGGGGGAATGAGCAGTTCTTC.

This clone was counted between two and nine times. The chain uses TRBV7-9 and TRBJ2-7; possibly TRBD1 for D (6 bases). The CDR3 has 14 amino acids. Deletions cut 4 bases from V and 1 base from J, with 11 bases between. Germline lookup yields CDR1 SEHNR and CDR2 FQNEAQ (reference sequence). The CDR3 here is CASSSEDRSYEQYF. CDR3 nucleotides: TGTGCCAGCAGCTCCGAGGACAGATCCTACGAGCAGTACTTC.

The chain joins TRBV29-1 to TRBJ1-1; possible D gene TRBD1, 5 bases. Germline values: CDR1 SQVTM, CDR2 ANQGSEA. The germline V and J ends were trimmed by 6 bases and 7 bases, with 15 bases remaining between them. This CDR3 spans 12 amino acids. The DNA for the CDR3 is TGCAGCGTAGGAGTACAGGTCGGTGAAGCTTTCTTT. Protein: CSVGVQVGEAFF.

This CDR3 is CASSPRGLAATSTDTQYF. The CDR3 DNA reads as TGTGCCAGCTCACCGCGCGGACTAGCGGCCACTAGCACAGATACGCAGTATTTT. V and J are TRBV18 and TRBJ2-3, with 10 bases identical to TRBD2. Germline V CDR1 and CDR2: KGHSH, LQKENI. The V gene end was trimmed by 3 bases and the J gene end by 0 bases; junction bases not matched to a gene: 9. The CDR3 covers 18 residues. The full variable domain, in which reference TRBV18 and TRBJ2-3 provide the parts outside the CDR3, is NAGVMQNPRHLVRRRGQEARLRCSPMKGHSHVYWYRQLPEEGLKFMVYLQKENIIDESGMPKERFSAEFPKEGPSILRIQQVVRGDSAAYFCASSPRGLAATSTDTQYFGPGTRLTVL.

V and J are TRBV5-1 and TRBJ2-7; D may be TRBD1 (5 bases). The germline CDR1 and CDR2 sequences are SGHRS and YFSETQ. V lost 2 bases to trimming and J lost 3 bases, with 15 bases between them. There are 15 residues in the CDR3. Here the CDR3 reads CASSFRFGRDYEQYF. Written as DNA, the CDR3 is TGCGCCAGCAGCTTTCGATTTGGCAGGGACTACGAGCAGTACTTC.

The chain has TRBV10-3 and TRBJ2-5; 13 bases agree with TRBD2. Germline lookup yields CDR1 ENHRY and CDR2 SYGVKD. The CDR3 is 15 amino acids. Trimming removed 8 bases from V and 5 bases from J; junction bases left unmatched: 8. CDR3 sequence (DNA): TGTGCCATCCGAGGGACTAGCGGGACCTTGGAGACCCAGTACTTC. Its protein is CAIRGTSGTLETQYF.

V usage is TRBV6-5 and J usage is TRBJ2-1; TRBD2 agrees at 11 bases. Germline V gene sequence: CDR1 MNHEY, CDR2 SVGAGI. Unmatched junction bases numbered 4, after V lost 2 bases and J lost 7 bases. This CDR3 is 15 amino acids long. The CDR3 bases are TGTGCCAGCAGTTACATGTCTAGCGGGAGGAATGAGCAGTTCTTC. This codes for CASSYMSSGRNEQFF.